Sequencing of this T cell receptor (beta chain) was carried out in a study of CD8 T cells in ankylosing spondylitis (dated by TCRdb to about 2017). A note on the overall study: The study profiled T cell receptor beta repertoires in healthy donors and ankylosing spondylitis patients to find disease-linked TCR variants. The full study cohort was made up of about 24 ankylosing spondylitis patients and roughly 100 healthy donors. Peripheral blood samples were taken, and synovial fluid was additionally collected from ankylosing spondylitis patients. Broader findings and caveats from the paper: Some motif variants had previously been reported in the synovial fluid and blood of reactive arthritis patients, which suggests shared mechanisms of disease initiation. In peripheral blood, the disease-linked clones were found at relatively low frequencies and had a CD8+ phenotype. According to the report, matched synovial fluid samples from ankylosing spondylitis patients were significantly enriched for the disease-linked clones. A TCR beta motif of about 8 highly homologous amino acid variants appeared characteristic of blood from ankylosing spondylitis patients.

On this clonotype: The antigen it recognizes is unknown. There are no base qualities to consult, and no much larger clone falls within one base.

Sequencing used an Illumina HiSeq 2500. Quantitative 5'-RACE with molecular barcodes was used to prepare TCR beta libraries. Regarding the original processing steps: Disease-linked TCR variants were identified with a new computational method built on a probabilistic model of VDJ rearrangement. TCRdb reworked the public reads: Q25 trimming with fastp, MiXCR clone assembly, productive beta chains retained. Duplicate CDR3 protein sequences are folded into a single record with the most common DNA and genes. The V and J calls reflect TCRdb's pipeline rather than the authors' work. Recorded for this sample are roughly 260,000 distinct CDR3 sequences; 20% of them occurred a single time. Less than 9% of the sample belongs to the ten largest clones. The CDR3 starts with the cysteine, ends with the phenylalanine, and has 14 residues. The DNA shown is the 42-base CDR3, in frame from base 1. CDR1 and CDR2, looked up from the germline V gene, are LGHNA and YNFKEQ. V was cut back by 2 bases and J by 0 bases, leaving a gap of 7 bases between them.

Sequences were obtained from blood, either unsorted or a sorted T cell fraction (not recorded which). The rearrangement combines TRBV4-2 with TRBJ2-5; confidence is insufficient to name the D gene. The sequence derives from a male donor with ankylosing spondylitis or in good health (not recorded which). The bases read TGTGCCAGCAGCCAAAAGCTATACCAAGAGACCCAGTACTTC. This codes for CASSQKLYQETQYF.